Shown below are 17 T cell receptor beta chains from a single sample sequenced in a study of human T cells and chemical hapten exposure. Time point of the sample: patch test 1, 2 weeks after DPC sensitization. Indicated treatment: therapeutic diphenylcyclopropenone sensitization with weekly scalp DPC. TCRdb analysed the RACE reads with MiXCR anew, one entry per CDR3 protein. The sample records some 380,000 distinct CDR3 sequences, approximately 5.1% being singletons. The specimen comprised whole blood, sampled in connection with sensitization to the hapten diphenylcyclopropenone (DPC). These receptors all stem from a woman between 50 and 59 years old with alopecia areata. Some clones in this sample may be carry-over from other donors' samples.

This clonotype came up a few times. The V gene is TRBV30, the J gene TRBJ2-1; 7 bases agree with TRBD2. The V segment lost 3 bases and the J segment 14 bases; nucleotides outside the gene matches: 10. CDR1 and CDR2 (germline): GTSNPN, SVGIG (reference sequence). The length of the CDR3 is 12 residues. CDR3 sequence reads: CAWSPAGEAEFF. In DNA, the CDR3 is TGTGCCTGGAGCCCCGCGGGGGAGGCGGAGTTCTTC. The whole variable domain, remainder taken from reference TRBV30 and TRBJ2-1, is SQTIHQWPATLVQPVGSPLSLECTVEGTSNPNLYWYRQAAGRGLQLLFYSVGIGQISSEVPQNLSASRPQDRQFILSSKKLLLSDSGFYLCAWSPAGEAEFFGPGTRLTVL.

This clonotype was seen repeatedly, ten times or more. V usage is TRBV5-4 and J usage is TRBJ2-7, with D perhaps TRBD2 (5 bases). In germline, CDR1 is SGHNT, CDR2 YYREEE (reference sequence). The ends were cut back, 4 bases at V and 0 bases at J, with 14 bases in the middle. The CDR3 has 15 amino acids. CDR3 sequence: CASSLSDQPSYEQYF. The DNA of the CDR3 is TGTGCCAGCAGCCTTAGCGACCAACCCTCCTACGAGCAGTACTTC.

This clonotype was seen many times. The CDR3 region is CASSRRPTTNTEAFF. CDR3 nucleotides: TGTGCCAGCAGCCGGCGACCCACTACGAACACTGAAGCTTTCTTT. The V call is TRBV6-2 or TRBV6-3, the J call TRBJ1-1; no reliable D call. Germline loops: CDR1 MNHEY, CDR2 SVGEGT. This CDR3 region has 15 residues. Trimming cost V 6 bases and J 1 base, with 15 bases left between them.

This clonotype has only a few counts. A much bigger clone sits one base away, suggesting this may be a read error. The genes are TRBV10-3 and TRBJ1-5; weak D call: TRBD1 (6 bases). Per germline, CDR1 ENHRY and CDR2 SYGVKD. The CDR3 runs 13 residues. The germline V and J ends were trimmed by 6 bases and 0 bases, with 6 bases remaining between them. The CDR3 DNA reads as TGTGCCATCAGGGGGGCTAGCAATCAGCCCCAGCATTTT. Translation: CAIRGASNQPQHF.

This clonotype was observed a few times. The chain recombines TRBV6-5 with TRBJ2-3; 10 bases are a match to TRBD2. V dropped 7 bases and J dropped 4; count of bases not matched to a gene: 11. The CDR3 consists of 16 residues. CDR1 is MNHEY and CDR2 is SVGAGI in the germline V gene. DNA for the CDR3: TGTGCCAGCAATACCGGCGGAGCGGGGGGGCCAGATACGCAGTATTTT. It codes for CASNTGGAGGPDTQYF.

In its sample, this clonotype was seen many times. The rearrangement joins TRBV7-2 to TRBJ1-2; D is unclear. CDR1 and CDR2 from the germline V gene are SGHTA and FQGNSA. Deletions cut 1 base from V and 0 bases from J, with 15 bases between. The CDR3 is 17 residues long. CDR3 sequence (DNA): TGTGCCAGCAGCTTAGGTGTCACGGCCCCAGCTAACTATGGCTACACCTTC. Translated, it gives CASSLGVTAPANYGYTF.

In its sample, this clonotype was seen a few times. V gene TRBV5-1 combines with J gene TRBJ2-5; D may be TRBD1 or TRBD2 (5 bases each). The CDR3 covers 16 residues. The V gene's germline CDR1 is SGHRS and CDR2 YFSETQ. Trimming removed 4 bases from V and 5 bases from J, with 21 bases in between. CDR3 nucleotides: TGCGCCAGCAGCCCAGGGATATCCGGGCGAGGGGAGACCCAGTACTTC. Its translation is CASSPGISGRGETQYF.

In this sample, this clonotype turned up many times. This chain uses TRBV28 with TRBJ2-1, with D possibly matching TRBD1 (6 bases). Germline CDR1 reads MDHEN; CDR2 reads SYDVKM. This CDR3 comprises 16 residues. V lost 5 bases and J lost 0, with 14 bases in between. Written as DNA, the CDR3 is TGTGCCAGCAGTACACAGGGCGTCCACTCCTACAATGAGCAGTTCTTC. Translated: CASSTQGVHSYNEQFF.

Note on this clonotype: A read error may account for a junction end that differs from germline. The chain combines TRBV3-1 with TRBJ2-3, with 8 bases aligning to TRBD2. This CDR3 region has 14 residues. CDR1 and CDR2 from the germline V gene are LGHDT and YNNKEL (reference sequence). The DNA of the CDR3 is TGTGACAGCAGCCGTAGCGGGGGCACAGATACGCAGTATTTT. This encodes CDSSRSGGTDTQYF.

Only a few counts were recorded for this clonotype. This chain connects TRBV27 to TRBJ2-1; D ambiguous. Deletions cut 3 bases from V and 6 bases from J, with 9 bases between. The CDR3 consists of 13 residues. Germline V CDR1 and CDR2: MNHEY, SMNVEV (reference sequence). The CDR3 DNA follows: TGTGCCAGCAGTTTCGTTGGTCCCAATGAGCAGTTCTTC. It translates to CASSFVGPNEQFF.

This clonotype has ten or more counts. The chain couples TRBV6-2 or TRBV6-3 to TRBJ2-3; 9 bases align to TRBD2. V was pared by 2 bases and J by 2 bases, with 5 bases of the junction left unmatched. CDR1 is MNHEY, CDR2 SVGEGT, per germline. CDR3 length equals 16 residues. The CDR3 loop reads CASSYQRGRVTDTQYF. The CDR3 nucleotides read TGTGCCAGCAGTTACCAGCGCGGGAGGGTCACAGATACGCAGTATTTT.

This clonotype was seen a handful of times. The CDR3, as DNA: TGTGCCAGCAGCATTAGAGCGGGAGGGCCTTCCGGGGAGCTGTTTTTT. The encoded protein is CASSIRAGGPSGELFF. This chain connects TRBV5-5 to TRBJ2-2; 10 positions match TRBD2. This CDR3 region has 16 residues. V lost 4 bases and J lost 6; bases outside the gene matches: 9. The germline gives CDR1 SGHKS, CDR2 YYEKEE (reference sequence).

This clonotype has a handful of counts. V is TRBV18 and J is TRBJ2-2, with a weak D call TRBD2 (5 bases). Per the germline V gene, CDR1 is KGHSH and CDR2 is LQKENI. Trimming removed 5 bases at V and 7 bases at J, with 17 bases between. The CDR3 is 15 residues long. The CDR3 sequence is CASSRTAIGGGELFF. CDR3 in DNA: TGTGCCAGCTCAAGGACGGCCATAGGAGGCGGGGAGCTGTTTTTT. Full variable domain (outside the CDR3, taken from reference TRBV18 and TRBJ2-2): NAGVMQNPRHLVRRRGQEARLRCSPMKGHSHVYWYRQLPEEGLKFMVYLQKENIIDESGMPKERFSAEFPKEGPSILRIQQVVRGDSAAYFCASSRTAIGGGELFFGEGSRLTVL.

This clonotype was observed many times. V gene TRBV7-6 combines with J gene TRBJ1-1; D not certain. CDR1 SGHVS and CDR2 FNYEAQ come from the germline V gene. This CDR3 is built from 13 residues. V gave up 1 base and J gave up 7 bases, with 10 bases separating them. CDR3 in amino acids: CASSLGAGNEAFF. CDR3 in DNA: TGTGCCAGCAGCTTAGGGGCCGGGAATGAAGCTTTCTTT.

The chain joins TRBV20-1 to TRBJ2-7, with D tentatively TRBD1 or TRBD2 (5 bases each). The germline gives CDR1 DFQATT, CDR2 SNEGSKA (reference sequence). V lost 6 bases, J lost 7 bases, and 19 bases lay in between. The length of the CDR3 is 13 residues. The CDR3 protein is CSAPLEGSIEQYF. For the CDR3, the DNA is TGCAGTGCCCCTCTCGAGGGGTCGATTGAGCAGTACTTC.

This clonotype has a handful of counts. The chain links TRBV9 to TRBJ2-7; D is unclear. The CDR3 is 14 residues long. V was pared by 4 bases and J by 2 bases, with 13 bases between. Per germline, CDR1 SGDLS and CDR2 YYNGEE. The CDR3 DNA reads as TGTGCCAGCAGCCCCTGGCCCGGCCCCTACGAGCAGTACTTC. Residues: CASSPWPGPYEQYF.

The rearrangement joins TRBV5-1 to TRBJ1-2; 11 bases align to TRBD1. This CDR3 contains 18 residues. The germline V gene has CDR1 SGHRS and CDR2 YFSETQ. With 4 bases clipped from V and 0 bases from J, the junction kept 11 bases outside the gene matches. The DNA of the CDR3 is TGCGCCAGCAGCCCTAGTCTGGACAGGGGGCCCACTAACTATGGCTACACCTTC. Protein sequence: CASSPSLDRGPTNYGYTF.